What follows is one T cell receptor beta chain and its context. The antigen is undetermined. The germline gene is not matched at one end of the junction; a read error may be the cause. The CDR3 loop spans 14 amino acids. Looked up from germline, CDR1 is SGHRS and CDR2 is YFSETQ. MiXCR was run by TCRdb on the 5' RACE reads, yielding one entry per CDR3 protein. The table shows around 30,000 distinct CDR3 sequences, with about 4% occurring only once. The sorted libraries were prepared using about a million CD4+ or CD8+ T cells that had themselves been sorted. The data originate from a study of neurological immune-mediated disorders. Study conclusions and caveats: The study found the most TCR clonal expansion in HTLV-1-associated myelopathy and the least in multiple sclerosis, below healthy controls. Private repertoires in all groups were suggested by the finding that expanded clones across subjects shared no CDR3 amino acid sequences.

The TCR was taken from a woman between 40 and 50 years old in good health. The sample comprised CD4+ T cells from blood. The chain carries TRBV5-1 and TRBJ2-7; D may be TRBD2 (6 bases). CDR3 sequence (DNA): TGCACCAGCAGCTTCGGAGGGCCCCCCTACGAACAGTACTTC. Translating it yields CTSSFGGPPYEQYF.